These 14 T cell receptor beta chains share one sample of origin, sequenced in a study of blood T cell repertoires in COVID-19 (dated by TCRdb to about 2020). Libraries were built with the immunoSEQ multiplex PCR assay. This is the immuneACCESS table as TCRdb keeps it, with only in-frame sequences that have V and J called. A part of the clones is gone; compared with another copy, unresolved V genes explain less than half, and the rest is unexplained. This sample is represented by approximately 210,000 clones; approximately 90% of them were singletons. In total, the top ten clones hold approximately 2.1% of the sample. The sample was PBMCs or T cells enriched from blood (not recorded which). These receptors all come from a woman between 25 and 40 years old who had recovered from COVID-19.

This chain links TRBV4-2 with TRBJ2-1, with TRBD2 identical over 11 bases. V was clipped by 2 bases and J by 5 bases; unmatched bases: 2. Germline V gene lookup returns CDR1 LGHNA and CDR2 YNFKEQ. The CDR3 is 15 amino acids. The CDR3 spells CASSQMGLADNEQFF. In DNA form, the CDR3 reads TGTGCCAGCAGCCAAATGGGACTAGCGGACAATGAGCAGTTCTTC.

The chain employs TRBV29-1 and TRBJ1-2; tentative D call: TRBD1 (5 bases). CDR3 length: 13 amino acids. V lost 8 bases to trimming and J lost 3 bases, with 16 bases between them. The germline V gene encodes CDR1 SQVTM and CDR2 ANQGSEA. CDR3 region: CSLWDSQDYGYTF. Here the CDR3 DNA reads TGCAGCCTTTGGGACTCCCAAGACTATGGCTACACCTTC.

In regard to this clone: This sample includes further DNA sequences coding for the same CDR3. The chain recombines TRBV9 with TRBJ1-1, with D perhaps TRBD1 (5 bases). The CDR3 contains 14 residues. The V end lost 0 bases, the J end lost 4 bases, and 10 bases lay between the germline ends. Germline-derived CDR1 and CDR2 are SGDLS and YYNGEE. The CDR3 region has the DNA TGTGCCAGCAGCGTAGGGGGGGTAGGCACTGAAGCTTTCTTT. This codes for CASSVGGVGTEAFF.

The gene calls are TRBV5-1 and TRBJ1-6, with TRBD1 matching 9 bases. V dropped 2 bases and J dropped 5; count of bases not matched to a gene: 8. The CDR3 is 17 residues long. Per the germline V gene, CDR1 is SGHRS and CDR2 is YFSETQ. CDR3 DNA sequence: TGCGCCAGCAGCTTCGGACTTCGGGACAGGGATAATTCACCCCTCCACTTT. The encoded protein is CASSFGLRDRDNSPLHF.

This chain connects TRBV11-3 to TRBJ2-7; D might be TRBD2 (6 bases). The germline V and J ends were trimmed by 1 base and 0 bases, with 7 bases remaining between them. In germline, CDR1 is SGHNT, CDR2 YENEEA. The CDR3 loop spans 14 amino acids. The CDR3 nucleotides read TGTGCCAGCAGCTTAGTAGCGGACTCCTACGAGCAGTACTTC. Protein product: CASSLVADSYEQYF.

This chain links TRBV6-5 with TRBJ2-2; 7 bases match TRBD2. CDR3 length equals 15 residues. V gave up 6 bases and J gave up 4 bases; unmatched junction bases: 8. Germline CDR1 and CDR2: MNHEY and SVGAGI. The CDR3 reads CASRGGFGRTGELFF. For the CDR3, the DNA is TGTGCCAGCAGGGGGGGGTTTGGGCGCACCGGGGAGCTGTTTTTT.

V gene TRBV5-1 combines with J gene TRBJ1-1; tentative D call: TRBD1 (5 bases). Germline CDR1 is SGHRS and CDR2 is YFSETQ. Trimming cost V 6 bases and J 0 bases, with 12 bases left between them. This CDR3 has 14 amino acids. In nucleotides, the CDR3 is TGCGCCAGCACCGAGGGAGGGGTGAACACTGAAGCTTTCTTT. Its protein product is CASTEGGVNTEAFF.

This clone was found once. The J gene is TRBJ2-6, the V gene TRBV7-2; D perhaps matches TRBD1 (6 bases). Germline values: CDR1 SGHTA, CDR2 FQGNSA. V lost 3 bases and J lost 2, with 8 bases in between. The CDR3 has 15 residues. The CDR3 spells CASSFTGTGANVLTF. The CDR3 DNA is TGTGCCAGCAGCTTTACAGGGACTGGGGCCAACGTCCTGACTTTC.

The J gene is TRBJ1-6, the V gene TRBV19; 7 bases are shared with TRBD1. Per germline, CDR1 LNHDA and CDR2 SQIVND (reference sequence). The J segment lost 6 bases and the V segment lost 3 bases, leaving 5 bases of the junction unmatched. This CDR3 comprises 15 residues. This CDR3 reads CASSIGSGGNSPLHF. Written as DNA, the CDR3 is TGTGCCAGTAGTATTGGGTCAGGGGGTAATTCACCCCTCCACTTT. The variable domain in full, completed from reference TRBV19 and TRBJ1-6, reads DGGITQSPKYLFRKEGQNVTLSCEQNLNHDAMYWYRQDPGQGLRLIYYSQIVNDFQKGDIAEGYSVSREKKESFPLTVTSAQKNPTAFYLCASSIGSGGNSPLHFGNGTRLTVT.

The rearrangement uses TRBV28 and TRBJ1-2, with 7 bases lining up with TRBD1. V lost 8 bases, J lost 4 bases, and 10 bases stayed unmatched. The CDR3 has 14 amino acids. Germline V gene sequence: CDR1 MDHEN, CDR2 SYDVKM. This chain's CDR3 is CASGQDGGGYGYTF. As DNA, the CDR3 is TGTGCCAGCGGACAGGACGGAGGGGGCTATGGCTACACCTTC.

This chain connects TRBV6-5 to TRBJ1-4, with a weak D call TRBD1 (6 bases). Between the trimmed V and J ends, which lost 6 bases and 8 bases, there was a span of 19 bases. Germline lookup yields CDR1 MNHEY and CDR2 SVGAGI. The CDR3 loop spans 15 amino acids. The CDR3 here is CASSYGTPQGEKLFF. The DNA for the CDR3 is TGTGCCAGCAGCTATGGGACACCCCAGGGGGAAAAACTGTTTTTT.

The CDR3 here is CASNPAGTGGAHTIYF. CDR3 sequence (DNA): TGTGCCAGTAACCCAGCCGGGACAGGGGGCGCGCACACCATATATTTT. V and J are TRBV19 and TRBJ1-3, with TRBD1 matching 12 bases. The J segment lost 8 bases and the V segment lost 7 bases, leaving 12 bases of the junction unmatched. Per germline, CDR1 LNHDA and CDR2 SQIVND (reference sequence). The CDR3 sequence is 16 residues long.

This chain joins TRBV10-3 and TRBJ1-4; weak D call: TRBD1 (6 bases). Germline V gives CDR1 ENHRY, CDR2 SYGVKD. The CDR3 covers 14 residues. With 6 bases removed from V and 4 bases from J, the gap between germline ends came to 12 bases. The CDR3 protein is CAISPGTLNEKLFF. For the CDR3, the DNA is TGTGCCATCAGCCCCGGGACACTTAATGAAAAACTGTTTTTT.

This clone has only a few counts. This chain joins TRBV5-1 and TRBJ1-1, with a tentative D call TRBD1 (6 bases). V shed 7 bases and J shed 1 base, with 14 bases lying between them. The CDR3 consists of 14 residues. Germline V gene sequence: CDR1 SGHRS, CDR2 YFSETQ. CDR3 nucleotides: TGCGCCAGCTTTAAACAGGGTCAGAACACTGAAGCTTTCTTT. Protein product: CASFKQGQNTEAFF.